Presented here are 5 T cell receptor beta chains from one specimen sequenced in a study of cytomegalovirus exposure and HLA in healthy donors. Clones were sequenced by immunoSEQ multiplex PCR, and TCRdb holds only the in-frame ones, with some missing. The sample holds around 300,000 clones, 65% to 90% seen once. Source material: PBMCs. These receptors all come from a woman aged 18-29 years in good health and CMV-seronegative.

The chain has TRBV18 and TRBJ2-1; perhaps TRBD2 as D (5 bases). Trimming took 0 bases from V and 5 from J, leaving 11 bases between them. The CDR3 extends over 15 amino acids. The V gene's germline CDR1 is KGHSH and CDR2 LQKENI. The DNA for the CDR3 is TGTGCCAGCTCACCACCCCTAGCAAGCGACAATGAGCAGTTCTTC. This translates into CASSPPLASDNEQFF.

This clone was detected a few times. The V gene is TRBV11-2, the J gene TRBJ1-6; D is perhaps TRBD1 (6 bases). The germline CDR1 and CDR2 sequences are SGHAT and FQNNGV. This CDR3 is built from 15 residues. V was cut by 6 bases and J by 7 bases, with 16 bases left in between. The CDR3 protein is CASRPAGAQNSPLHF. In nucleotides, the CDR3 is TGTGCCAGCAGGCCGGCGGGGGCCCAGAATTCACCCCTCCACTTT.

This sequence joins TRBV18 and TRBJ2-7; D might be TRBD1 (5 bases). The V end was cut by 2 bases, the J end by 2 bases, with 10 bases between. CDR3 length equals 14 residues. Germline-derived CDR1 and CDR2 are KGHSH and LQKENI. In DNA, the CDR3 is TGTGCCAGCTCACCAAGGGGTCAGACCTACGAGCAGTACTTC. Translation: CASSPRGQTYEQYF. Together with reference TRBV18 and TRBJ2-7, the CDR3 gives the full variable domain: NAGVMQNPRHLVRRRGQEARLRCSPMKGHSHVYWYRQLPEEGLKFMVYLQKENIIDESGMPKERFSAEFPKEGPSILRIQQVVRGDSAAYFCASSPRGQTYEQYFGPGTRLTVT.

The chain has TRBV5-1 and TRBJ1-3, with 8 nucleotides matching TRBD1. CDR3 length: 15 amino acids. Losses at the gene ends were 4 bases for V and 0 bases for J; bases not matched to a gene: 3. Germline assignment: CDR1 SGHRS and CDR2 YFSETQ. This CDR3 is CASSRQGYSGNTIYF. The CDR3 bases are TGCGCCAGCAGCCGACAGGGGTACTCTGGAAACACCATATATTTT. The entire variable domain, with the rest obtained from reference TRBV5-1 and TRBJ1-3, is as follows: KAGVTQTPRYLIKTRGQQVTLSCSPISGHRSVSWYQQTPGQGLQFLFEYFSETQRNKGNFPGRFSGRQFSNSRSEMNVSTLELGDSALYLCASSRQGYSGNTIYFGEGSWLTVV.

With respect to this clone: The sample has other DNA sequences that encode this CDR3 too. The CDR3 sequence is CASSDGNQPQHF. The CDR3 coding sequence is TGTGCCAGCAGTGACGGTAATCAGCCCCAGCATTTT. The chain employs TRBV2 and TRBJ1-5; D unresolved. The CDR3 is made up of 12 amino acids. The V end lost 3 bases, the J end lost 4 bases, and 4 bases lay between the germline ends. Germline CDR1 SNHLY, CDR2 FYNNEI.